What follows are 27 T cell receptor beta chains derived from one specimen sequenced in a study of blood T cells in healthy people across ages. A second roughly 7 to 12 cycle PCR used barcoded and J-beta primers. TCRdb passed the 5' RACE reads through MiXCR, listing each CDR3 protein once. The sample records some 790,000 distinct CDR3 sequences, 25% to 35% being singletons. Specimen: blood. The receptors come from a woman aged 80 or over in good health.

This clonotype was observed a handful of times. A read error may be the cause here, since a much bigger clone is one base away. The V call is TRBV7-9, the J call TRBJ2-6; TRBD1 matches 7 bases. From germline, CDR1 is SEHNR and CDR2 FQNEAQ (reference sequence). The CDR3 covers 15 residues. Here the CDR3 reads CANSRQGPGANVLTF. Written as DNA, the CDR3 is TGTGCCAACAGCCGACAGGGTCCCGGGGCCAACGTCCTGACTTTC.

In its sample, this clonotype was seen a few times. The genes are TRBV7-9 and TRBJ1-6; unclear D gene. The CDR3 runs to 14 residues. Germline assignment: CDR1 SEHNR and CDR2 FQNEAQ (reference sequence). Deletions cut 2 bases from V and 5 bases from J, with 7 bases between. The CDR3 bases are TGTGCCAGCAGCTTACGACTGGATAATTCACCCCTCCACTTT. It is translated as CASSLRLDNSPLHF.

This clonotype was recorded a few times. The V gene is TRBV6-1, the J gene TRBJ2-2; D gene uncertain. Trimming removed 6 bases at V and 0 bases at J, with 11 bases between. Germline lookup yields CDR1 MNHNS and CDR2 SASEGT. The CDR3 loop spans 15 amino acids. CDR3 loop: CASREQSANTGELFF. DNA of the CDR3: TGTGCCAGCAGAGAACAGAGCGCGAACACCGGGGAGCTGTTTTTT.

This clonotype was recorded a few times. The chain couples TRBV20-1 to TRBJ1-4; 8 bases map to TRBD1. Germline V gene data show CDR1 as DFQATT and CDR2 as SNEGSKA (reference sequence). V trimming: 4 bases; J trimming: 5 bases; junction bases outside the gene matches: 3. The CDR3 is made up of 13 amino acids. The CDR3 spells CSAMWTGNEKLFF. The DNA of the CDR3 is TGCAGTGCTATGTGGACAGGGAATGAAAAACTGTTTTTT.

Many counts were recorded for this clonotype. The chain recombines TRBV27 with TRBJ2-1, with D possibly TRBD1 on 6 matching bases. The germline CDR1 and CDR2 sequences are MNHEY and SMNVEV (reference sequence). Trimming removed 4 bases at V and 7 bases at J, with 23 bases between. The CDR3 is 17 amino acids. Here the CDR3 DNA reads TGTGCCAGCAGTTCCCAACAGGGTAGACCCTCGGGTAATGAGCAGTTCTTC. The encoded protein is CASSSQQGRPSGNEQFF.

This clonotype was found many times. This chain links TRBV5-1 with TRBJ2-3; D possibly corresponds to TRBD2 (6 bases). The germline V gene encodes CDR1 SGHRS and CDR2 YFSETQ. V lost 1 base to trimming and J lost 2 bases, with 11 bases between them. This CDR3 comprises 15 residues. The DNA of the CDR3 is TGCGCCAGCAGCTTGATGAGGGGACTCACAGATACGCAGTATTTT. Its translation: CASSLMRGLTDTQYF.

The genes are TRBV20-1 and TRBJ2-3; 7 bases map to TRBD2. The CDR3 spans 15 residues. V was clipped by 0 bases and J by 2 bases; unmatched bases: 5. Per germline, CDR1 DFQATT and CDR2 SNEGSKA (reference sequence). CDR3 coding DNA: TGCAGTGCTAGAGATCCAGCGGGAAACACAGATACGCAGTATTTT. This encodes CSARDPAGNTDTQYF.

This clonotype was picked up a small number of times. The V call is TRBV27, the J call TRBJ1-2, with TRBD1 as a possible D gene (6 bases). CDR3 length: 15 amino acids. Germline CDR1 and CDR2: MNHEY and SMNVEV (reference sequence). Trimming left V 5 bases short and J 0 bases short, with 13 bases between. Here the CDR3 DNA reads TGTGCCAGCAGTCTACAGGGACGTCCTAACTATGGCTACACCTTC. This translates into CASSLQGRPNYGYTF.

Notes on this clonotype: This may be a read error: a much more frequent sequence differs by one nucleotide. The chain recombines TRBV24-1 with TRBJ2-5; possibly TRBD1 or TRBD2 for D (6 bases each). This CDR3 region has 16 residues. CDR1 and CDR2 (germline): KGHDR, SFDVKD. The CDR3 DNA is TGTACCACCAGTGATTTCGGCCGGGGGCCAGGAGAGACCCAGTACTTC. Its translation: CTTSDFGRGPGETQYF.

This clonotype came up many times. This chain uses TRBV10-1 with TRBJ2-1; 11 nucleotides line up with TRBD2. The germline V gene encodes CDR1 WNHNN and CDR2 SYGVQD (reference sequence). This CDR3 region has 15 residues. Unmatched junction bases numbered 4, after V lost 5 bases and J lost 4 bases. CDR3 nucleotides: TGCGCCAGCAGTCCTAGCGGGGGGTCTTACAATGAGCAGTTCTTC. Amino acid sequence: CASSPSGGSYNEQFF.

This clonotype was seen a single time. A single base separates this from a much larger clone, so it may be a read error. The rearrangement links TRBV20-1 to TRBJ1-2; 7 bases match TRBD1. CDR3 length: 14 amino acids. Germline V gene sequence: CDR1 DFQATT, CDR2 SNEGSKA (reference sequence). Trimming took 0 bases from V and 7 from J; bases not matched to a gene: 8. The CDR3 DNA is TGCAGTGCTAGAGACGGTCAGGGGGGTGGTGGCTACACCTTC. The encoded protein is CSARDGQGGGGYTF.

This clonotype was seen many times. CDR3 sequence reads: CASSQEVTGGSPLHF. CDR3 bases: TGCGCCAGCAGCCAAGAAGTAACAGGTGGCTCACCCCTCCACTTT. The chain has TRBV4-3 and TRBJ1-6; D possibly corresponds to TRBD1 (5 bases). This CDR3 is 15 amino acids long. Germline lookup yields CDR1 LGHNA and CDR2 YSLEER. The germline V and J ends were trimmed by 0 bases and 10 bases, with 13 bases remaining between them.

This clonotype was detected a few times. The chain uses TRBV4-2 and TRBJ2-2; no clear D gene. V lost 1 base and J 0 bases, leaving 6 bases between the germline ends. Looked up from germline, CDR1 is LGHNA and CDR2 is YNFKEQ. The CDR3 is made up of 15 amino acids. CDR3 sequence reads: CASSQVGPNTGELFF. DNA for the CDR3: TGTGCCAGCAGCCAAGTAGGGCCGAACACCGGGGAGCTGTTTTTT.

The gene calls are TRBV18 and TRBJ2-6; D is unclear. Germline V gene lookup returns CDR1 KGHSH and CDR2 LQKENI. CDR3 size: 16 residues. The ends were cut back, 6 bases at V and 0 bases at J, with 12 bases in the middle. Written as DNA, the CDR3 is TGTGCCAGCTCGTCCGGTAGTAGCTCTGGGGCCAACGTCCTGACTTTC. Amino acid sequence: CASSSGSSSGANVLTF. Variable domain in full (rest from reference TRBV18 and TRBJ2-6): NAGVMQNPRHLVRRRGQEARLRCSPMKGHSHVYWYRQLPEEGLKFMVYLQKENIIDESGMPKERFSAEFPKEGPSILRIQQVVRGDSAAYFCASSSGSSSGANVLTFGAGSRLTVL.

This clonotype occurred many times. V and J are TRBV20-1 and TRBJ2-3; a weak D match, TRBD2 (6 bases). Per the germline V gene, CDR1 is DFQATT and CDR2 is SNEGSKA (reference sequence). Between the trimmed V and J ends, which lost 2 bases and 4 bases, there was a span of 16 bases. The CDR3 consists of 15 residues. In DNA, the CDR3 is TGCAGTGCTAGAACACCCGGGAGTTGGGCAGATACGCAGTATTTT. Amino acid sequence: CSARTPGSWADTQYF.

The chain couples TRBV2 to TRBJ2-1; D is unresolved. Germline-derived CDR1 and CDR2 are SNHLY and FYNNEI. This CDR3 is 13 amino acids long. V shed 5 bases and J shed 10 bases, with 15 bases lying between them. The CDR3, as DNA: TGTGCCAGCAGTCTCCACAAATCTGGGGAGCAGTTCTTC. Translation: CASSLHKSGEQFF.

This clonotype turned up a few times. The J gene is TRBJ1-2, the V gene TRBV6-1; 9 bases agree with TRBD1. The CDR3 is 14 amino acids. V lost 3 bases to trimming and J lost 8 bases; unmatched junction nucleotides: 7. Germline loops: CDR1 MNHNS, CDR2 SASEGT. The CDR3 here is CASSDGTGLGGYTF. CDR3 in DNA: TGTGCCAGCAGTGATGGGACAGGGCTTGGGGGCTACACCTTC.

The chain employs TRBV6-2 or TRBV6-3 and TRBJ2-3; maybe TRBD2 (5 bases). The CDR3 covers 15 residues. The germline CDR1 and CDR2 sequences are MNHEY and SVGEGT. Trimming stripped 5 bases from V and 1 base from J, with 13 bases between. The CDR3 sequence: CASSLQRPGTDTQYF. CDR3 bases: TGTGCCAGCAGTCTACAGCGGCCTGGCACAGATACGCAGTATTTT.

The table lists this clonotype with many counts. The V and J genes are TRBV5-1 and TRBJ1-2; D may be TRBD1 (6 bases). Trimming took 4 bases from V and 4 from J, leaving 14 bases between them. The CDR3 loop spans 14 amino acids. Germline V CDR1 and CDR2: SGHRS, YFSETQ. CDR3 region: CASSGQTGPYGYTF. The DNA for the CDR3 is TGCGCCAGCAGCGGACAGACAGGCCCCTATGGCTACACCTTC.

This clonotype was picked up many times. This chain connects TRBV6-6 to TRBJ1-1, with D perhaps matching TRBD1 (6 bases). Germline assignment: CDR1 MNHNY and CDR2 SVGAGI (reference sequence). The CDR3 is made up of 15 amino acids. The V end lost 4 bases, the J end lost 6 bases, and 18 bases lay between the germline ends. For the CDR3, the DNA is TGTGCCAGCAGTTTAACAGGGATCAATTCTCCTGAAGCTTTCTTT. Protein product: CASSLTGINSPEAFF.

The chain carries TRBV10-3 and TRBJ2-3; possible D gene TRBD2, 6 bases. There are 17 residues in the CDR3. V was cut by 5 bases and J by 3 bases, with 21 bases left in between. CDR1 and CDR2 (germline): ENHRY, SYGVKD. CDR3 sequence: CAISTGSSTGGTDTQYF. The CDR3 DNA is TGTGCCATCAGTACGGGATCATCAACCGGGGGTACAGATACGCAGTATTTT.

The table lists this clonotype with a few counts. A single base separates this from a much larger clone, so it may be a read error. This rearrangement joins TRBV5-1 to TRBJ2-3, with D uncertain. The CDR3 loop spans 14 amino acids. The germline CDR1 and CDR2 sequences are SGHRS and YFSETQ. Trimming removed 4 bases from V and 4 bases from J, with 13 bases in between. DNA for the CDR3: TGCGCCAGCAGCAACCAGGCGTCACCAGATACGCAGTATTTT. Amino acid sequence: CASSNQASPDTQYF.

A few counts support this clonotype. The J gene is TRBJ1-4, the V gene TRBV10-3, with TRBD1 matching over 11 bases. The trim removed 4 bases at V and 5 bases at J, leaving 3 bases unmatched. Per germline, CDR1 ENHRY and CDR2 SYGVKD. The CDR3 contains 15 residues. Here the CDR3 DNA reads TGTGCCATCAGTGGCGGGACAGGGGGAAATGAAAAACTGTTTTTT. Translating gives CAISGGTGGNEKLFF.

This clonotype was counted ten times or more. The V call is TRBV7-9, the J call TRBJ2-1; D perhaps matches TRBD2 (5 bases). V was trimmed by 6 bases and J by 0 bases, leaving 6 bases between them. CDR1 and CDR2 (germline): SEHNR, FQNEAQ (reference sequence). This CDR3 contains 13 residues. The CDR3 spells CASRLGSYNEQFF. The DNA for the CDR3 is TGTGCCAGCAGACTAGGCTCCTACAATGAGCAGTTCTTC.

This clonotype occurred a few times. A much bigger clone sits one base away, suggesting this may be a read error. CDR3 bases: TGTGCCAGCAGTTCCAGGTACTACGAGCAGTACTTC. The encoded protein is CASSSRYYEQYF. The chain has TRBV13 and TRBJ2-7; D gene uncertain. Trimming pared 6 bases from V and 3 bases from J, leaving 9 bases between. Looked up from germline, CDR1 is PRHDT and CDR2 is FYEKMQ (reference sequence). CDR3 length equals 12 residues.

In its sample, this clonotype was seen many times. The chain recombines TRBV20-1 with TRBJ2-7; D uncertain. The CDR3 has 13 residues. CDR1 is DFQATT, CDR2 SNEGSKA, per germline (reference sequence). The germline V and J ends were trimmed by 1 base and 1 base, with 8 bases remaining between them. Here the CDR3 DNA reads TGCAGTGCTAGAGCGCCGGGTTCCTACGAGCAGTACTTC. As protein: CSARAPGSYEQYF.

This clonotype was seen at least ten times. The chain couples TRBV12-3 or TRBV12-4 to TRBJ1-5; the D gene is possibly TRBD1 (5 bases). This CDR3 spans 13 amino acids. Trimming pared 2 bases from V and 11 bases from J, leaving 13 bases between. Here the CDR3 DNA reads TGTGCCAGCAGTTTAACCGGGGCCAAAACCCAGCATTTT. Protein product: CASSLTGAKTQHF.